The 25 T cell receptor beta chains below come from one sample, sequenced in a study of regulatory T cells in long-lasting Graves disease. Arm-PCR with iRepertoire HTBI primers amplified the CDR3 regions for these TCR beta libraries. TCRdb re-called the multiplex PCR reads with MiXCR, one entry per CDR3 protein. The data show about 340,000 distinct CDR3 sequences, with about 20% seen just once and just under 30% held by the top ten. Indicated time point: persistent/refractory GD, antithyroid drugs over 5 years with positive TRAb. The TCR library was made from RNA that had been extracted from PBMCs in TRIzol. Sequences were derived from peripheral blood mononuclear cells (PBMCs), sampled when the disease was refractory, from a patient treated with antithyroid drugs. Receptors were obtained from a female donor with Graves disease.

In this sample, this clonotype turned up many times. The CDR3 protein is CASSLSFGVTEAFF. The CDR3 DNA follows: TGTGCCAGCAGTTTAAGCTTCGGGGTCACTGAAGCTTTCTTT. This rearrangement joins TRBV27 to TRBJ1-1; no clear D gene. This CDR3 region has 14 residues. CDR1 is MNHEY, CDR2 SMNVEV, per germline (reference sequence). Trimming pared 2 bases from V and 4 bases from J, leaving 11 bases between.

The table lists this clonotype with many counts. The CDR3 loop reads CASSIQTGIAYEQYF. CDR3 sequence (DNA): TGTGCCAGCAGTATCCAGACAGGGATTGCCTACGAGCAGTACTTC. The V and J genes are TRBV28 and TRBJ2-7; the match to TRBD1 covers 7 bases. CDR3 length: 15 residues. Germline V gene data show CDR1 as MDHEN and CDR2 as SYDVKM. V was pared by 5 bases and J by 2 bases, with 9 bases of the junction left unmatched.

V usage is TRBV5-1 and J usage is TRBJ2-5; no definite D call. CDR3 length: 12 amino acids. Trimming stripped 7 bases from V and 5 bases from J, with 12 bases between. Germline-derived CDR1 and CDR2 are SGHRS and YFSETQ. The DNA of the CDR3 is TGCGCCAGCCATAAGACGTTTGAGACCCAGTACTTC. Translating it yields CASHKTFETQYF.

This clonotype was counted many times. This chain connects TRBV5-1 to TRBJ2-7; 7 bases match TRBD2. The CDR3 contains 16 residues. V was clipped by 1 base and J by 1 base; unmatched bases: 8. Germline assignment: CDR1 SGHRS and CDR2 YFSETQ. Here the CDR3 reads CASSLPIGDYSYEQYF. The CDR3 DNA sequence: TGCGCCAGCAGCTTGCCAATCGGGGACTATTCCTACGAGCAGTACTTC.

CDR3 sequence (DNA): TGTGCCAGCAGCCAAGGGTCTAGCGGGACGTACGAGCAGTACTTC. Translated, it gives CASSQGSSGTYEQYF. This chain links TRBV4-2 with TRBJ2-7; 9 nucleotides align to TRBD2. V lost 1 base, J lost 4 bases, and 5 bases stayed unmatched. Germline CDR1 reads LGHNA; CDR2 reads YNFKEQ. The CDR3 consists of 15 residues.

The rearrangement links TRBV4-1 to TRBJ2-1; TRBD1 aligns across 8 bases. Germline V gene sequence: CDR1 MGHRA, CDR2 YSYEKL. J lost 5 bases, V lost 1 base, and 10 bases had no gene match. This CDR3 region has 17 residues. CDR3 region: CASSQVPTGVRNNEQFF. The CDR3 nucleotides are TGCGCCAGCAGCCAAGTCCCGACAGGGGTTCGTAACAATGAGCAGTTCTTC.

This clonotype appeared many times. The chain is built from TRBV6-1 and TRBJ1-1, with TRBD1 identical over 9 bases. The CDR3 loop spans 15 amino acids. The V and J ends lost 5 bases and 1 base, in that order; junction bases with no gene match: 5. From germline, CDR1 is MNHNS and CDR2 SASEGT. CDR3 coding DNA: TGTGCCAGCAGTCAGGCGGACAGGGGGAACACTGAAGCTTTCTTT. Translated, it gives CASSQADRGNTEAFF.

There are many counts of this clonotype. The chain is built from TRBV28 and TRBJ2-7; D remains ambiguous. CDR1 is MDHEN and CDR2 is SYDVKM in the germline V gene. The CDR3 covers 15 residues. Trimming stripped 5 bases from V and 1 base from J, with 15 bases between. The CDR3 sequence is CASSPLGGVSYEQYF. CDR3 bases: TGTGCCAGCAGTCCCCTCGGCGGAGTATCCTACGAGCAGTACTTC.

The chain recombines TRBV20-1 with TRBJ1-2; 9 bases are a match to TRBD1. The CDR3 has 16 amino acids. The V segment lost 4 bases and the J segment 4 bases; nucleotides outside the gene matches: 13. Germline CDR1 DFQATT, CDR2 SNEGSKA (reference sequence). This CDR3 is CSAIPTGGGGSYGYTF. The DNA of the CDR3 is TGCAGTGCTATCCCGACAGGGGGAGGAGGATCCTATGGCTACACCTTC.

The chain recombines TRBV6-1 with TRBJ1-1; possibly TRBD1 for D (5 bases). This CDR3 has 15 residues. V gave up 6 bases and J gave up 1 base, with 15 bases separating them. Germline V gives CDR1 MNHNS, CDR2 SASEGT. The CDR3 region has the DNA TGTGCCAGCAGCGGGGGAAGAGGGGCGAACACTGAAGCTTTCTTT. Translating gives CASSGGRGANTEAFF.

Only a few counts were recorded for this clonotype. Mismatch with germline at one junction end may stem from a read error. This chain links TRBV4-1 with TRBJ1-2; TRBD1 might be the D (5 bases). The germline V gene has CDR1 MGHRA and CDR2 YSYEKL. This CDR3 spans 14 amino acids. CDR3 in DNA: TGCGCCAGCAGCGAAGAGGACACGTACTATGGCTACACCTTC. This gives the protein CASSEEDTYYGYTF.

This clonotype was recorded a few times. The genes are TRBV7-2 and TRBJ2-4, with 14 bases matching TRBD2. J gave up 2 bases and V 5 bases, and 11 bases lay outside the gene matches. Germline CDR1 SGHTA, CDR2 FQGNSA. This CDR3 contains 19 residues. The CDR3 DNA follows: TGTGCCAGCAGCCCTAGGACTAGCGGGGGGTATGGAACCAAAAACATTCAGTACTTC. As protein: CASSPRTSGGYGTKNIQYF.

The table lists this clonotype with a few counts. The genes are TRBV4-3 and TRBJ1-1; no clear D. V gave up 0 bases and J gave up 0 bases, with 5 bases separating them. The CDR3 length is 14 residues. Germline CDR1 and CDR2: LGHNA and YSLEER. The chain's CDR3 is CASSQELVNTEAFF. For the CDR3, the DNA is TGCGCCAGCAGCCAAGAACTAGTGAACACTGAAGCTTTCTTT.

This clonotype was detected a few times. The chain links TRBV20-1 to TRBJ2-3; tentatively, D is TRBD2 (6 bases). Germline CDR1 and CDR2: DFQATT and SNEGSKA (reference sequence). The CDR3 is 17 residues long. Trimming pared 1 base from V and 6 bases from J, leaving 23 bases between. This chain's CDR3 is CSARVLSGRAPADTQYF. Here the CDR3 DNA reads TGCAGTGCTAGAGTCCTTTCCGGGAGAGCGCCTGCGGATACGCAGTATTTT.

There are a few counts of this clonotype. The chain recombines TRBV24-1 with TRBJ1-2, with D perhaps matching TRBD1 (5 bases). In germline, CDR1 is KGHDR, CDR2 SFDVKD. The CDR3 runs to 13 residues. V was pared by 3 bases and J by 7 bases, with 11 bases between. CDR3 in DNA: TGTGCCACCAGTGATCCAGGGTACCCTGGCTACACCTTC. This translates into CATSDPGYPGYTF.

With respect to this clonotype: A much bigger clone sits one base away, suggesting this may be a read error. This chain uses TRBV27 with TRBJ2-7, with 7 nucleotides matching TRBD2. The germline V gene encodes CDR1 MNHEY and CDR2 SMNVEV (reference sequence). This CDR3 has 16 residues. CDR3 DNA: TGTGCCAGCAGTATCTCTAGCGGACTGAGCTCCTACGAGCAGTGCTTC. Amino acid sequence: CASSISSGLSSYEQCF.

The V call is TRBV19, the J call TRBJ2-7, with 12 nucleotides matching TRBD2. The ends lost 3 bases at V and 3 bases at J; junction bases unmatched: 6. The CDR3 has 16 residues. Germline CDR1 and CDR2: LNHDA and SQIVND (reference sequence). The CDR3 sequence: CASSIGLAGRGYEQYF. The CDR3 DNA reads as TGTGCCAGTAGTATCGGACTAGCGGGAAGGGGCTACGAGCAGTACTTC.

This clonotype showed up just a few times. V usage is TRBV4-1 and J usage is TRBJ1-6; D remains unclear. Germline V lookup: CDR1 MGHRA, CDR2 YSYEKL. Trimming left V 1 base short and J 10 bases short, with 17 bases between. CDR3 length: 16 amino acids. The CDR3: CASSQGIARGGSPLHF. As DNA, the CDR3 is TGCGCCAGCAGCCAAGGAATAGCCCGAGGAGGATCACCCCTCCACTTT.

Concerning this clonotype: A much more abundant neighbour one base away suggests this may be a read error. The chain uses TRBV30 and TRBJ1-2, with 12 nucleotides matching TRBD1. Germline CDR1 and CDR2: GTSNPN and SVGIG (reference sequence). Trimming took 6 bases from V and 4 from J; bases not matched to a gene: 15. This CDR3 is 17 amino acids long. The CDR3 loop is CACRTLEGDRGLYGYTF. The CDR3 coding sequence is TGTGCCTGCCGTACCCTCGAGGGGGACAGGGGGCTCTATGGCTACACCTTC.

This chain joins TRBV5-8 and TRBJ2-5, with D maybe TRBD2 (5 bases). Germline CDR1 reads SGHTS; CDR2 reads YDEGEE. The V and J ends lost 1 base and 1 base respectively, with 14 bases between them. This CDR3 region has 16 residues. CDR3 DNA: TGTGCCAGCAGCTTGCAGGCCCGAGGGTTCCAAGAGACCCAGTACTTC. This sequence encodes CASSLQARGFQETQYF.

This chain connects TRBV9 to TRBJ1-3; a weak D match, TRBD1 (5 bases). CDR1 SGDLS and CDR2 YYNGEE come from the germline V gene. V was cut by 3 bases and J by 0 bases, with 16 bases left in between. The CDR3 is 17 residues long. The CDR3 protein is CASSGGGRQSSGNTIYF. CDR3 nucleotide sequence: TGTGCCAGCAGCGGTGGGGGACGACAGTCCTCTGGAAACACCATATATTTT.

The chain links TRBV20-1 to TRBJ2-7; D may be TRBD2 (6 bases). Trimming took off 0 bases at V and 5 bases at J, with 20 bases between the two ends. The germline gives CDR1 DFQATT, CDR2 SNEGSKA (reference sequence). This CDR3 contains 16 residues. The CDR3 coding sequence is TGCAGTGCTAGAGATGGGTGGTACGGGAGTGTCAACGAGCAGTACTTC. As protein: CSARDGWYGSVNEQYF.

The genes are TRBV28 and TRBJ2-3; TRBD2 agrees at 10 bases. The CDR3 spans 15 residues. V dropped 6 bases and J dropped 4; count of bases not matched to a gene: 7. Germline loops: CDR1 MDHEN, CDR2 SYDVKM. The CDR3 nucleotides read TGTGCCAGCAGCCTTAGCGGGGGGCGGTCAGATACGCAGTATTTT. Protein product: CASSLSGGRSDTQYF.

This clonotype was observed many times. The V and J genes are TRBV28 and TRBJ1-2, with 7 bases that match TRBD1. This CDR3 has 10 amino acids. Germline V gives CDR1 MDHEN, CDR2 SYDVKM. CDR3: CASTGEGYTF. The CDR3 nucleotides read TGTGCGTCCACAGGGGAAGGCTACACCTTC.

This clonotype was seen many times. The rearrangement joins TRBV10-3 to TRBJ1-2; 8 bases match TRBD1. The CDR3 runs 14 residues. CDR1 ENHRY and CDR2 SYGVKD come from the germline V gene. Trimming cost V 10 bases and J 2 bases; bases outside gene matches: 9. The CDR3 region is CATEPDRGNYGYTF. Written as DNA, the CDR3 is TGTGCCACTGAACCCGACAGGGGAAACTATGGCTACACCTTC.